This T cell receptor (beta chain) appears in the sequencing data of a study of blood T cell repertoires in COVID-19. Across the whole study: Samples of COVID-19 (acute and convalescent) were obtained from the United States, Italy and Spain.

In this sample, this clone turned up a few times. All enrollees were roughly 18 to 89 years old and from roughly 22 US areas. Participants' reported clinical history set cohort assignment. Only in-frame clones appear in the TCRdb table, and some are missing; sequencing was by immunoSEQ multiplex PCR. Of almost 200,000 clones in the sample, around 92% are singletons; the top ten hold about 8.8%. The TCR originated in a woman between 18 and 30 years old who had recovered from COVID-19. Sequencing was performed on PBMCs or T cells enriched from blood (not recorded which).

As DNA, the CDR3 is TGTGCCAGTAGTCGCGGACTAGCAATAATGGGGGAGCAGTTCTTC. It is translated as CASSRGLAIMGEQFF. The chain employs TRBV19 and TRBJ2-1, with 8 bases aligning to TRBD2. From germline, CDR1 is LNHDA and CDR2 SQIVND (reference sequence). Trimming cost V 5 bases and J 10 bases; bases outside gene matches: 13. This CDR3 is 15 amino acids long.